This T cell receptor (beta chain) stems from a study of technical replicates of blood from a few donors. The assay was immunoSEQ multiplex PCR, and TCRdb's table has in-frame clones only and misses some. The table lists some 73,000 clones, 90% of them singletons. The germline V and J ends were trimmed by 2 bases and 6 bases, with 13 bases remaining between them. Germline loops: CDR1 SNHLY, CDR2 FYNNEI. There are 15 residues in the CDR3. The clonotype originates from a human donor in good health. Some clones in this sample may be carry-over from other donors' samples. V and J are TRBV2 and TRBJ2-2; a possible D gene is TRBD2 (5 bases). The sequenced sample consisted of PBMCs. CDR3 sequence: CASSENVPGAGELFF. CDR3 sequence (DNA): TGTGCCAGCAGTGAAAATGTCCCCGGGGCCGGGGAGCTGTTTTTT.